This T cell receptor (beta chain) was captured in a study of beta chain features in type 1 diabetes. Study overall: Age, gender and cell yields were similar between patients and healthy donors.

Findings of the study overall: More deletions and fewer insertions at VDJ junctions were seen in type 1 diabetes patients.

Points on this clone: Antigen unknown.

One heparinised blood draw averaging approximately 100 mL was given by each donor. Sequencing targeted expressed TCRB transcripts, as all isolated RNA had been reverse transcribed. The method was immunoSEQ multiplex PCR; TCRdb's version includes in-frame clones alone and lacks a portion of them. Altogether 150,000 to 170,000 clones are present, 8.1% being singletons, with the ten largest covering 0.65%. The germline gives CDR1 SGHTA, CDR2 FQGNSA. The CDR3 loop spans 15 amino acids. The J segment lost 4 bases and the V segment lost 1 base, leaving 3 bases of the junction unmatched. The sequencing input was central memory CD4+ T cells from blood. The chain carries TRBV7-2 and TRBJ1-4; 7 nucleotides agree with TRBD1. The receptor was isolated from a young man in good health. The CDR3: CASSLVGTVNEKLFF. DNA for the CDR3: TGTGCCAGCAGCTTAGTCGGGACAGTTAATGAAAAACTGTTTTTT.